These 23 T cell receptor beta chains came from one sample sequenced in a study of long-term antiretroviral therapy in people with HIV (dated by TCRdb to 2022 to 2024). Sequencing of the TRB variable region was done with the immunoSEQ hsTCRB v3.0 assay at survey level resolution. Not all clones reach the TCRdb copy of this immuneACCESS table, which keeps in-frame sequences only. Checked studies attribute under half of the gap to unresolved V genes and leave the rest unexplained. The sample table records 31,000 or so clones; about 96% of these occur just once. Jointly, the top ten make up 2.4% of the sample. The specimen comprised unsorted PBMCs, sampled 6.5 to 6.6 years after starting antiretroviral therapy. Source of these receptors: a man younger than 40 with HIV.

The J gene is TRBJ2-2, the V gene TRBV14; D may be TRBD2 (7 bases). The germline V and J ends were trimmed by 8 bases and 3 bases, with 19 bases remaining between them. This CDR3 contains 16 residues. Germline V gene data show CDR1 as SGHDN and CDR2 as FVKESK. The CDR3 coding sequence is TGTGCCAGCGGACCAACGGGGGGCCGCGACACCGGGGAGCTGTTTTTT. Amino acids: CASGPTGGRDTGELFF.

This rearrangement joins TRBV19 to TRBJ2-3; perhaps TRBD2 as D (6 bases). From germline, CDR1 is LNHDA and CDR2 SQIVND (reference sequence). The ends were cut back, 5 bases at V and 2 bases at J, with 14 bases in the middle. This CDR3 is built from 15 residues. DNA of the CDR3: TGTGCCAGTAGTGCCCCGCGGGGAATCACAGATACGCAGTATTTT. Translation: CASSAPRGITDTQYF.

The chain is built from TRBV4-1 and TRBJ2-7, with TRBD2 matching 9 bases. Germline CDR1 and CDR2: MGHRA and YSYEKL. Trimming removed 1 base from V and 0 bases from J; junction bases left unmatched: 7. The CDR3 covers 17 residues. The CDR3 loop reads CASSQGRGGGASYEQYF. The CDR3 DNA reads TGCGCCAGCAGCCAAGGAAGGGGCGGGGGGGCCTCCTACGAGCAGTACTTC.

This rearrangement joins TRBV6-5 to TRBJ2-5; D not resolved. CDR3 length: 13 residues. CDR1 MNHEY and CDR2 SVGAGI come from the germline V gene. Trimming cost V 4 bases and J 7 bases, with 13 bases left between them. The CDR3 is CASSLSWMGTQYF. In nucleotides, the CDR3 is TGTGCCAGCAGTTTGTCCTGGATGGGGACCCAGTACTTC.

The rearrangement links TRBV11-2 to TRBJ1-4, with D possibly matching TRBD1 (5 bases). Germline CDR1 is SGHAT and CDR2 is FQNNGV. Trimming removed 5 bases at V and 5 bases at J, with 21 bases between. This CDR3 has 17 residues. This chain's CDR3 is CASSPTTSMYRNEKLFF. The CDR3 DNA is TGTGCCAGCAGCCCAACTACCTCGATGTACAGGAATGAAAAACTGTTTTTT.

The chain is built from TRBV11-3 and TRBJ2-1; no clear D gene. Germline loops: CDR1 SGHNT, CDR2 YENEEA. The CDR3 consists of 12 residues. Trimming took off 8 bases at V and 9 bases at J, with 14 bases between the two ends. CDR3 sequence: CASGPDFGEQFF. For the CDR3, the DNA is TGTGCCAGCGGGCCCGACTTTGGTGAGCAGTTCTTC.

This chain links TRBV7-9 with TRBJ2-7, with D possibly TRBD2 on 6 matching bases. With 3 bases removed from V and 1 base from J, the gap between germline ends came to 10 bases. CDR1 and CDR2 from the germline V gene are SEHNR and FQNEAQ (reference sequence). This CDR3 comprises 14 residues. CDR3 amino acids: CASSFGGISYEQYF. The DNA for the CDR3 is TGTGCCAGCAGCTTTGGAGGGATATCCTACGAGCAGTACTTC. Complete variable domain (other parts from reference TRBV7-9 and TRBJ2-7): DTGVSQNPRHKITKRGQNVTFRCDPISEHNRLYWYRQTLGQGPEFLTYFQNEAQLEKSRLLSDRFSAERPKGSFSTLEIQRTEQGDSAMYLCASSFGGISYEQYFGPGTRLTVT.

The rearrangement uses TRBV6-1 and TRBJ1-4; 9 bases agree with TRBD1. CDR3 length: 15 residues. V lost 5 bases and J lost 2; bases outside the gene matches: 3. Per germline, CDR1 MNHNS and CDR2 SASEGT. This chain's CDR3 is CASSQTGGTNEKLFF. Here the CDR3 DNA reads TGTGCCAGCAGTCAAACAGGGGGCACTAATGAAAAACTGTTTTTT.

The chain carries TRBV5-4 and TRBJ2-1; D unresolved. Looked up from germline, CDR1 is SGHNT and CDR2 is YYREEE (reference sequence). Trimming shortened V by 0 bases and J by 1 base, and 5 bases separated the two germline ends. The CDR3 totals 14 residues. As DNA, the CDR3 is TGTGCCAGCAGCTTGGAGGATTCCTACAATGAGCAGTTCTTC. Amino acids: CASSLEDSYNEQFF. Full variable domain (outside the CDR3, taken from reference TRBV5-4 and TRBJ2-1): ETGVTQSPTHLIKTRGQQVTLRCSSQSGHNTVSWYQQALGQGPQFIFQYYREEENGRGNFPPRFSGLQFPNYSSELNVNALELDDSALYLCASSLEDSYNEQFFGPGTRLTVL.

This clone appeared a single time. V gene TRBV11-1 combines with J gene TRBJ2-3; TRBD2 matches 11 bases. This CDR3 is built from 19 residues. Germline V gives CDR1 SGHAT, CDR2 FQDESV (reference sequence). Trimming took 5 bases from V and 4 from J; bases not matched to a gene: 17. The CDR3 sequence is CASSPGLAVFPFPSDTQYF. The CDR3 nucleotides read TGTGCCAGCAGCCCGGGACTAGCGGTCTTCCCTTTCCCATCAGATACGCAGTATTTT.

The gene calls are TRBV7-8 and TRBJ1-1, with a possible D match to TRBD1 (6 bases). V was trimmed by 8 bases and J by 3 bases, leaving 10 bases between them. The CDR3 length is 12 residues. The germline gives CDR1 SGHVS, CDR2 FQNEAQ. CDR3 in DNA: TGTGCCAGCCGAACAGGGTACACTGAAGCTTTCTTT. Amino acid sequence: CASRTGYTEAFF. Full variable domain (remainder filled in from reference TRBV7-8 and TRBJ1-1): GAGVSQSPRYKVAKRGQDVALRCDPISGHVSLFWYQQALGQGPEFLTYFQNEAQLDKSGLPSDRFFAERPEGSVSTLKIQRTQQEDSAVYLCASRTGYTEAFFGQGTRLTVV.

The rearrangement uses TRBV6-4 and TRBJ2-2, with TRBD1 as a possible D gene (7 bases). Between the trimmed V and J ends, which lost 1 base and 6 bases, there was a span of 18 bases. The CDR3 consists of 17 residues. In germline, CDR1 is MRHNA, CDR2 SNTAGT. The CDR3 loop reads CASSDFDDRAGSGELFF. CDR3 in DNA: TGTGCCAGCAGTGACTTCGATGACAGGGCGGGGTCCGGGGAGCTGTTTTTT.

Here the CDR3 DNA reads TGTGCCATCAGTGATCAGGGGAGGGAAAAACTGTTTTTT. This encodes CAISDQGREKLFF. The rearrangement uses TRBV10-3 and TRBJ1-4; TRBD1 is a possible D gene (6 bases). Germline V gene lookup returns CDR1 ENHRY and CDR2 SYGVKD. V lost 3 bases to trimming and J lost 8 bases, with 10 bases between them. This CDR3 spans 13 amino acids.

CDR3: CAVARERDTQYF. In DNA, the CDR3 is TGTGCCGTCGCCAGGGAAAGAGATACGCAGTATTTT. This chain connects TRBV6-5 to TRBJ2-3, with D possibly being TRBD1 (5 bases). The CDR3 has 12 amino acids. The germline V gene encodes CDR1 MNHEY and CDR2 SVGAGI. Trimming left V 11 bases short and J 5 bases short, with 14 bases between.

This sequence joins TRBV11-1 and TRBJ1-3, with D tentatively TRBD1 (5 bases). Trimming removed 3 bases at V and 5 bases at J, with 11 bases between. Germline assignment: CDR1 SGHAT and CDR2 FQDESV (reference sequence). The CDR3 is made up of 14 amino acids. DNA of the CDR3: TGTGCCAGCAGCTTGGGGGGATACCGAAACACCATATATTTT. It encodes CASSLGGYRNTIYF.

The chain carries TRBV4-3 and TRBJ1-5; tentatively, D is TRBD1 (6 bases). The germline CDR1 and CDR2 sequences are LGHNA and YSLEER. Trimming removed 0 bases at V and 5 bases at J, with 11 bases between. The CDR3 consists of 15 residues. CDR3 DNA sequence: TGCGCCAGCAGCCAAGATGGGGGCGGTCATCAGCCCCAGCATTTT. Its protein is CASSQDGGGHQPQHF.

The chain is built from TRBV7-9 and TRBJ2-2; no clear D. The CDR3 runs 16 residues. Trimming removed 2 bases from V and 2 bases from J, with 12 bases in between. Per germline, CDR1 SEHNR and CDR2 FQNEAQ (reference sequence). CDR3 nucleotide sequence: TGTGCCAGCAGCTTAACTCTGCGGATCAACACCGGGGAGCTGTTTTTT. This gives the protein CASSLTLRINTGELFF. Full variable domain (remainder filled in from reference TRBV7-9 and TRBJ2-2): DTGVSQNPRHKITKRGQNVTFRCDPISEHNRLYWYRQTLGQGPEFLTYFQNEAQLEKSRLLSDRFSAERPKGSFSTLEIQRTEQGDSAMYLCASSLTLRINTGELFFGEGSRLTVL.

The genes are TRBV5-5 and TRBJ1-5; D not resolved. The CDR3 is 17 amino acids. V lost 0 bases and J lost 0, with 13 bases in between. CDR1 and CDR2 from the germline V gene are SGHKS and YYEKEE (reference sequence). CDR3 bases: TGTGCCAGCAGCTTGGCTTTGGCAGAATATAGCAATCAGCCCCAGCATTTT. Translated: CASSLALAEYSNQPQHF.

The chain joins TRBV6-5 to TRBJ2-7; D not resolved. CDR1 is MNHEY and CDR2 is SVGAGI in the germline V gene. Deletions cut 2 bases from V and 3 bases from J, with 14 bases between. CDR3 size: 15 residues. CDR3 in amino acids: CASSYGNNPRYEQYF. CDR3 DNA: TGTGCCAGCAGTTACGGGAACAACCCGCGCTACGAGCAGTACTTC.

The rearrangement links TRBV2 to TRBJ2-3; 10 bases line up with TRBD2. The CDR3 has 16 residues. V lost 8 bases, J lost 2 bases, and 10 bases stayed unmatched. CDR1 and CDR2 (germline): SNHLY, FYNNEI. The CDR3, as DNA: TGTGCCAGCTCCGACGGACTAGCGGTATTCACAGATACGCAGTATTTT. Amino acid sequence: CASSDGLAVFTDTQYF. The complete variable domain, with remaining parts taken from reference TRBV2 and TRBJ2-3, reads EPEVTQTPSHQVTQMGQEVILRCVPISNHLYFYWYRQILGQKVEFLVSFYNNEISEKSEIFDDQFSVERPDGSNFTLKIRSTKLEDSAMYFCASSDGLAVFTDTQYFGPGTRLTVL.

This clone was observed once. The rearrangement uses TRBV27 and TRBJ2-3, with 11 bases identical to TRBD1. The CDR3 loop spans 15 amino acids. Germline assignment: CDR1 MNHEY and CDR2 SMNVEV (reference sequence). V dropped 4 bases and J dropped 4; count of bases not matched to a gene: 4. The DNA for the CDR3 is TGTGCCAGCAGTTCCCCGGGACAGGGGGCAGATACGCAGTATTTT. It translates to CASSSPGQGADTQYF.

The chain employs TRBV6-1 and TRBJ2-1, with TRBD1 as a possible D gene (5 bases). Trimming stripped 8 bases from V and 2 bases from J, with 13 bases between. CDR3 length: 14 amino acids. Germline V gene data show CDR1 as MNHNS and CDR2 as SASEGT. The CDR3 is CASGNRRAYNEQFF. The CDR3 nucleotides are TGTGCCAGCGGGAACAGGCGCGCCTACAATGAGCAGTTCTTC.

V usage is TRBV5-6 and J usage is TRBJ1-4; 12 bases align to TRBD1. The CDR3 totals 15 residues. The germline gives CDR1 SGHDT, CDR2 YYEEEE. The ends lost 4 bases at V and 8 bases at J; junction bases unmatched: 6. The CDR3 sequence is CASSRGQGAGEKLFF. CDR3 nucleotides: TGTGCCAGCAGCCGGGGACAGGGGGCTGGAGAAAAACTGTTTTTT.